The present entry profiles one T cell receptor beta chain with its context. No antigen is known for it. Primers for the PCR totalled 60 Vbeta and 13 Jbeta. Using immunoSEQ multiplex PCR, the repertoire was profiled, and TCRdb retains in-frame clones only, with some absent. Found here are 170,000 or so clones, 80% of them singletons; the top ten hold roughly 0.65%. The CDR3 runs 14 residues. The V gene's germline CDR1 is SQVTM and CDR2 ANQGSEA. V was clipped by 5 bases and J by 4 bases; unmatched bases: 10. This specimen belongs to a study of cytomegalovirus exposure and HLA in healthy donors. Study results and limitations: Association of a missense DCLRE1C variant with TCR beta V- and J-gene trimming was reported in a later analysis. Presence/absence analyses rested on an assumption that sequencing depth was roughly uniform across donors.

V is TRBV29-1 and J is TRBJ1-1; 7 positions match TRBD1. Material for sequencing was PBMCs. The origin of this receptor is a boy younger than 18 in good health and CMV-seronegative. DNA for the CDR3: TGCAGCGTTATCATCGTATCAGGGGGCACTGAAGCTTTCTTT. Protein product: CSVIIVSGGTEAFF.